This entry lists 7 T cell receptor beta chains sequenced from one sample in a study of blood T cell repertoires in COVID-19. Clones were sequenced by immunoSEQ multiplex PCR, and TCRdb holds only the in-frame ones, with some missing. The top ten clones hold roughly 1.2% of a sample with 180,000 or so clones, more than 85% of them seen once. Source material: PBMCs or T cells enriched from blood (not recorded which). Receptors were obtained from a human donor with acute COVID-19. The donor label of this sample is uncertain.

This clone was found a few times. The chain carries TRBV4-1 and TRBJ1-2; the D gene is possibly TRBD1 (5 bases). V lost 0 bases and J lost 8, with 10 bases in between. The CDR3 is 13 residues long. Germline V CDR1 and CDR2: MGHRA, YSYEKL. The CDR3 here is CASSQDRAGGYTF. The CDR3 nucleotides read TGCGCCAGCAGCCAAGACAGGGCTGGAGGCTACACCTTC.

The genes are TRBV6-5 and TRBJ1-3, with a weak D call TRBD1 (5 bases). CDR3 size: 15 residues. Germline V gives CDR1 MNHEY, CDR2 SVGAGI. The V and J ends lost 6 bases and 0 bases respectively, with 12 bases between them. The DNA of the CDR3 is TGTGCCAGCAGCCCCCGGGGGACCTCTGGAAACACCATATATTTT. This gives the protein CASSPRGTSGNTIYF.

This clone was seen a single time. V gene TRBV19 combines with J gene TRBJ2-3; 7 bases match TRBD2. After removal of 1 base from V and 0 bases from J, the junction contained 1 base not matched to a gene. Germline values: CDR1 LNHDA, CDR2 SQIVND (reference sequence). This CDR3 is built from 15 residues. The CDR3 DNA reads TGTGCCAGTAGTATAGGGGACTACAGCACAGATACGCAGTATTTT. This sequence encodes CASSIGDYSTDTQYF.

The V call is TRBV30, the J call TRBJ1-1; weak D call: TRBD1 (5 bases). This CDR3 has 13 residues. Germline V gives CDR1 GTSNPN, CDR2 SVGIG (reference sequence). The ends were cut back, 2 bases at V and 5 bases at J, with 12 bases in the middle. CDR3 in DNA: TGTGCCTGGAGTACGGGGGTAGAGACTGAAGCTTTCTTT. Protein product: CAWSTGVETEAFF.

V usage is TRBV6-5 and J usage is TRBJ1-6; D not resolved. V lost 7 bases and J lost 7, with 11 bases in between. The CDR3 spans 13 residues. Per germline, CDR1 MNHEY and CDR2 SVGAGI. CDR3 sequence (DNA): TGTGCCAGCAAGACCCTCGGGAATTCACCCCTCCACTTT. Translating gives CASKTLGNSPLHF.

The sample holds one count of this clone. V usage is TRBV19 and J usage is TRBJ2-3; D is unresolved. V dropped 3 bases and J dropped 3 bases, with 7 bases sitting between them. Germline assignment: CDR1 LNHDA and CDR2 SQIVND (reference sequence). The CDR3 extends over 13 amino acids. CDR3 nucleotide sequence: TGTGCCAGTAGTATCGCCCGGACAGATACGCAGTATTTT. Its protein product is CASSIARTDTQYF.

The chain uses TRBV28 and TRBJ2-5; D perhaps matches TRBD1 (6 bases). This CDR3 has 15 residues. In germline, CDR1 is MDHEN, CDR2 SYDVKM. Trimming pared 6 bases from V and 1 base from J, leaving 15 bases between. The CDR3 DNA follows: TGTGCCAGCAGAAGTGACAGGATCTTCCAAGAGACCCAGTACTTC. Translated, it gives CASRSDRIFQETQYF.